This is a list of T cell receptor beta chains from one sample in a study of blood T cell repertoires in COVID-19. Measured with immunoSEQ multiplex PCR; TCRdb has only the in-frame clones, and not every one. The data hold around 300,000 clones, with about 90% observed a single time. The specimen sequenced was peripheral blood. These TCRs come from a woman aged 50 to 60 with COVID-19, enrolled during active disease. Each CDR3 is given with its conserved first and last residue. Each record gives: CDR3 protein, CDR3 DNA, clone size, D gene, J gene, V gene. The D gene is left open where the match is weak. Clone size is given for some rows only: seen once, a few or many times, or a class if the clone is expanded.

cdr3_aa: CASSEFPRGFEQFF
cdr3_nt: TGTGCCAGCAGTGAATTCCCCCGGGGGTTTGAGCAGTTCTTC
clone_size: -
d_call: -
j_call: TRBJ2-1
v_call: TRBV6-1

cdr3_aa: CASSQREGRGETQYF
cdr3_nt: TGTGCCAGCAGCCAGCGGGAGGGCCGGGGAGAGACCCAGTACTTC
clone_size: -
d_call: TRBD2
j_call: TRBJ2-5
v_call: TRBV3-1/TRBV3-2

cdr3_aa: CASSQVLAVSSYEQYF
cdr3_nt: TGTGCCAGCAGCCAAGTGCTAGCGGTTTCCTCCTACGAGCAGTACTTC
clone_size: -
d_call: TRBD2
j_call: TRBJ2-7
v_call: TRBV3-1/TRBV3-2

cdr3_aa: CASSEGRGRYNEQFF
cdr3_nt: TGCGCCAGCAGTGAGGGCAGAGGCCGATACAATGAGCAGTTCTTC
clone_size: -
d_call: -
j_call: TRBJ2-1
v_call: TRBV10-1

cdr3_aa: CASSHRGSYGYTF
cdr3_nt: TGCGCCAGCAGCCACAGGGGATCCTATGGCTACACCTTC
clone_size: -
d_call: -
j_call: TRBJ1-2
v_call: TRBV4-3

cdr3_aa: CASSLGLAGVDTQYF
cdr3_nt: TGTGCCAGCAGCTTAGGTCTAGCGGGAGTAGATACGCAGTATTTT
clone_size: -
d_call: TRBD2
j_call: TRBJ2-3
v_call: TRBV11-2

cdr3_aa: CAISEVPGSQPQHF
cdr3_nt: TGTGCCATCAGTGAGGTCCCAGGGTCCCAGCCCCAGCATTTT
clone_size: -
d_call: -
j_call: TRBJ1-5
v_call: TRBV10-3

cdr3_aa: CASSFGQSAFPGTDTQYF
cdr3_nt: TGTGCCAGCAGCTTCGGACAGTCAGCTTTTCCTGGCACAGATACGCAGTATTTT
clone_size: few
d_call: -
j_call: TRBJ2-3
v_call: TRBV11-3

cdr3_aa: CASRHKGRGLGYGYTF
cdr3_nt: TGTGCCAGCAGACATAAAGGCAGGGGGCTGGGGTATGGCTACACCTTC
clone_size: -
d_call: TRBD1
j_call: TRBJ1-2
v_call: TRBV11-2

cdr3_aa: CASSFQYQETQYF
cdr3_nt: TGTGCCAGTAGTTTTCAGTACCAAGAGACCCAGTACTTC
clone_size: -
d_call: -
j_call: TRBJ2-5
v_call: TRBV19

cdr3_aa: CASSSHRGRNYGYTF
cdr3_nt: TGTGCCAGCAGCTCACACAGGGGGCGCAACTATGGCTACACCTTC
clone_size: -
d_call: TRBD1
j_call: TRBJ1-2
v_call: TRBV9

cdr3_aa: CASSVDSGGPNQPQHF
cdr3_nt: TGTGCCAGCAGCGTAGACTCGGGGGGGCCGAATCAGCCCCAGCATTTT
clone_size: -
d_call: -
j_call: TRBJ1-5
v_call: TRBV5-6

cdr3_aa: CASSLKAGAEAFF
cdr3_nt: TGTGCCAGCAGCTTAAAGGCAGGGGCTGAAGCTTTCTTT
clone_size: -
d_call: -
j_call: TRBJ1-1
v_call: TRBV7-3

cdr3_aa: CSVEHHSRLVRGNEQFF
cdr3_nt: TGCAGCGTTGAACATCACTCTCGACTAGTCCGGGGGAATGAGCAGTTCTTC
clone_size: -
d_call: -
j_call: TRBJ2-1
v_call: TRBV29-1